This record covers a single T cell receptor beta chain. The time point is: after dendritic cell vaccination, including at tumor progression/relapse. CDR1 is SEHNR and CDR2 is FQNEAQ in the germline V gene (reference sequence). This CDR3 is built from 13 residues. V gave up 8 bases and J gave up 4 bases, with 9 bases separating them. This specimen belongs to a study of glioma-infiltrating T cells after dendritic cell vaccination. The primer mix had 60 V beta and 13 J beta primers. Clones were sequenced by immunoSEQ multiplex PCR, and TCRdb holds only the in-frame ones, with some missing. Of more than 85,000 clones listed, 90% were seen once; the top ten hold around 2.6%.

V usage is TRBV7-9 and J usage is TRBJ2-6; possible D gene TRBD1, 5 bases. This specimen consisted of blood, obtained after dendritic cell vaccination. The origin of this receptor is a human donor with glioblastoma. CDR3 sequence: CASGQAGANVLTF. In nucleotides, the CDR3 is TGTGCCAGCGGACAAGCAGGGGCCAACGTCCTGACTTTC.